The TCR beta chain under discussion was sequenced for a study of cytomegalovirus exposure and HLA in healthy donors. Points from the study as a whole: Some V segments (TRBV6-2 and TRBV6-3 among them) were excluded as indistinguishable. Clonal expansion, a later analysis showed, was greater in HLA-associated TCR beta chains than in equally common others.

This clone was recorded a few times. Antigen unknown. A multiplex PCR was run with 60 Vbeta primers and 13 Jbeta primers. Only in-frame clones appear in the TCRdb table, and some are missing; sequencing was by immunoSEQ multiplex PCR. The data show some 180,000 clones, roughly four fifths seen once. Germline V CDR1 and CDR2: MDHEN, SYDVKM. V was clipped by 5 bases and J by 5 bases, with 18 bases between them. CDR3 length equals 15 residues. Sequenced sample: PBMCs. The chain links TRBV28 to TRBJ2-5, with D possibly being TRBD2 (7 bases). The TCR sequence derives from a man aged 35 to 55 in good health and CMV-seropositive. Here the CDR3 DNA reads TGTGCCAGCAGTCCCCGCAAGGGGGAGGGGGAGACCCAGTACTTC. Protein: CASSPRKGEGETQYF.